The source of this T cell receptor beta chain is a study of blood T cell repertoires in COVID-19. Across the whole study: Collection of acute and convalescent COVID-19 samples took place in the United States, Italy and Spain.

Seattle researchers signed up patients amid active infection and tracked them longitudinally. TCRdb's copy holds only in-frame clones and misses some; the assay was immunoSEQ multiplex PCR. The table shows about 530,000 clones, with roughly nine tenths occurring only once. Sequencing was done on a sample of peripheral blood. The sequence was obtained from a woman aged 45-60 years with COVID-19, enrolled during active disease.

In DNA form, the CDR3 reads TGTGCCAGCAGCTCTGTGTTGTTAGCATCCTACAATGAGCAGTTCTTC. Its protein is CASSSVLLASYNEQFF. This chain joins TRBV7-8 and TRBJ2-1, with D unclear. Deletions cut 4 bases from V and 1 base from J, with 14 bases between. Germline V gives CDR1 SGHVS, CDR2 FQNEAQ. CDR3 length: 16 amino acids.